This T cell receptor beta chain was documented in a study of cytomegalovirus exposure and HLA in healthy donors. Points from the study as a whole: The authors excluded some V segments, including TRBV6-2 and TRBV6-3, as indistinguishable. In an earlier analysis, productive rearrangement rates for most beta V segments clustered near 87% or 30%. It was confirmed in vitro that a few of the CMV-associated chains were specific for CMV antigens. Per published accounts, TCR beta sequences correctly predicted the HLA-A and HLA-B alleles of most subjects.

The CDR3 runs 13 residues. Looked up from germline, CDR1 is MNHEY and CDR2 is SVGAGI. The V end lost 5 bases, the J end lost 0 bases, and 7 bases lay between the germline ends. Use of 60 Vbeta and 13 Jbeta primers characterized the PCR. The table came from immunoSEQ multiplex PCR; TCRdb's copy has only in-frame clones and leaves some out. The data contain about 160,000 clones, 65% to 80% of them singletons. The sample holds a few counts of this clone. Antigen: not known. V usage is TRBV6-5 and J usage is TRBJ1-1, with D uncertain. The clonotype originates from a man younger than 35 in good health and CMV-seropositive. The sample was PBMCs. The CDR3 coding sequence is TGTGCCAGCAGTCCCGAGCTGAACACTGAAGCTTTCTTT. This sequence encodes CASSPELNTEAFF.